These T cell receptor beta chains were read from a single sample in a study of T cell responses to AZD1222 COVID-19 vaccine. Clones were sequenced by immunoSEQ multiplex PCR, and TCRdb holds only the in-frame ones, with some missing. The sample has approximately 70,000 clones, 80% to 85% seen once. Sequencing was performed on peripheral blood, taken on day 0 of AZD1222 vaccination. The receptor source for this set is an adult in good health. Each CDR3 is given with its conserved first and last residue. D genes are given only for firm matches. Only some rows state a clone size, as once, few, many or a class for expanded clones.

abundance,j_gene,v_gene,d_gene,CDR3aa,CDR3nt
NA,TRBJ1-3,TRBV19,NA,CASENLSGNTIYF,TGTGCCAGTGAGAACCTATCTGGAAACACCATATATTTT
NA,TRBJ1-1,TRBV2,NA,CASSELGPLNTEAFF,TGTGCCAGCAGTGAATTGGGGCCCCTGAACACTGAAGCTTTCTTT
NA,TRBJ2-1,TRBV18,NA,CASSQDLTDNEQFF,TGTGCCAGCTCTCAAGATCTGACAGACAATGAGCAGTTCTTC
NA,TRBJ2-7,TRBV3-1/TRBV3-2,NA,CASSQAGYEQYF,TGTGCCAGCAGCCAAGCTGGTTACGAGCAGTACTTC
NA,TRBJ1-3,TRBV28,TRBD1,CASSPGTGGSSGNTIYF,TGTGCCAGCAGTCCCGGGACAGGGGGTAGTTCTGGAAACACCATATATTTT
NA,TRBJ2-3,TRBV6-5,NA,CASSLREATDTQYF,TGTGCCAGCAGTTTGCGGGAAGCCACAGATACGCAGTATTTT
NA,TRBJ2-1,TRBV29-1,NA,CSVEGSRSANEQFF,TGCAGCGTTGAAGGATCCAGGTCAGCCAATGAGCAGTTCTTC
once,TRBJ1-1,TRBV28,TRBD1,CASSKGTGFTEAFF,TGTGCCAGCAGTAAGGGGACAGGGTTCACTGAAGCTTTCTTT
NA,TRBJ2-1,TRBV18,TRBD2,CASSPAGTKGEQFF,TGTGCCAGCTCACCCGCCGGGACTAAGGGTGAGCAGTTCTTC
NA,TRBJ1-2,TRBV27,NA,CASSFKAQGRSGYTF,TGTGCCAGCAGTTTCAAGGCCCAGGGGCGAAGTGGCTACACCTTC
NA,TRBJ2-5,TRBV2,TRBD2,CASSASGGVGETQYF,TGTGCCAGCAGTGCAAGCGGGGGGGTAGGAGAGACCCAGTACTTC
NA,TRBJ1-1,TRBV11-2,NA,CASSLGRQTEAFF,TGTGCCAGCAGCTTAGGACGTCAGACTGAAGCTTTCTTT
NA,TRBJ1-5,TRBV18,NA,CASSLSAIGNQPQHF,TGTGCCAGCTCTTTGTCGGCGATAGGCAATCAGCCCCAGCATTTT
NA,TRBJ2-1,TRBV3-1/TRBV3-2,NA,CASSRSSNNEQFF,TGTGCCAGCAGCCGATCGTCGAACAATGAGCAGTTCTTC
once,TRBJ2-3,TRBV6-5,NA,CASSYYSTDTQYF,TGTGCCAGCAGTTACTACTCCACAGATACGCAGTATTTT
few,TRBJ1-6,TRBV28,TRBD1,CASSTIQGLGPLHF,TGTGCCAGCAGTACCATACAGGGGCTTGGGCCCCTCCACTTT
NA,TRBJ2-3,TRBV4-3,TRBD2,CASSQAAGGTDTQYF,TGCGCCAGCAGCCAAGCAGCGGGAGGCACAGATACGCAGTATTTT
NA,TRBJ1-3,TRBV15,NA,CATRRDTGNTIYF,TGTGCCACCAGGAGGGACACTGGAAACACCATATATTTT
NA,TRBJ2-7,TRBV2,TRBD1,CASSAFWTGDRYEQYF,TGTGCCAGCAGCGCGTTCTGGACAGGGGATAGGTACGAGCAGTACTTC
few,TRBJ1-1,TRBV3-1/TRBV3-2,NA,CASSRKGGGGAFF,TGTGCCAGCAGCCGAAAGGGCGGGGGGGGAGCTTTCTTT
NA,TRBJ1-6,TRBV28,TRBD1,CASLGQGRSPLHF,TGTGCCAGTTTGGGACAGGGTAGGTCACCCCTCCACTTT
NA,TRBJ1-1,TRBV28,NA,CASRGDSFEAFF,TGTGCCAGCAGGGGAGACAGTTTTGAAGCTTTCTTT
NA,TRBJ1-2,TRBV3-1/TRBV3-2,NA,CASSQDLAGSGYTF,TGTGCCAGCAGCCAAGATCTCGCAGGCAGCGGCTACACCTTC
NA,TRBJ2-1,TRBV28,NA,CASSLARDQFF,TGTGCCAGCAGTTTAGCCAGAGACCAGTTCTTC
NA,TRBJ1-5,TRBV19,NA,CASSIASRSIGAQHF,TGTGCCAGTAGTATAGCAAGCCGGTCGATAGGCGCCCAGCATTTT
NA,TRBJ1-2,TRBV28,NA,CASSLGGGPYGYTF,TGTGCCAGCAGTTTAGGGGGGGGCCCCTATGGCTACACCTTC
few,TRBJ2-5,TRBV4-2,TRBD2,CASSQDPSGGQETQYF,TGTGCCAGCAGCCAAGATCCTAGCGGGGGCCAAGAGACCCAGTACTTC
once,TRBJ2-3,TRBV7-9,TRBD1,CASSLPQGIGTDTQYF,TGTGCCAGCAGCTTACCACAGGGGATCGGCACAGATACGCAGTATTTT
NA,TRBJ1-2,TRBV30,TRBD1,CAWTKQGVYGYTF,TGTGCCTGGACCAAACAGGGGGTATATGGCTACACCTTC
NA,TRBJ1-4,TRBV7-8,NA,CASSGGAREKLFF,TGTGCCAGCAGCGGGGGGGCAAGGGAAAAACTGTTTTTT
once,TRBJ2-5,TRBV18,NA,CASSPRDETQYF,TGTGCCAGCTCCCCCAGAGATGAGACCCAGTACTTC
NA,TRBJ1-2,TRBV4-3,TRBD1,CASSQEKGQGYDGYTF,TGCGCCAGCAGCCAAGAAAAAGGACAGGGGTATGATGGCTACACCTTC
NA,TRBJ1-2,TRBV6-1,TRBD1,CASSDPGGGGYGYTF,TGTGCCAGCAGTGACCCGGGAGGGGGCGGTTATGGCTACACCTTC
NA,TRBJ2-5,TRBV7-2,NA,CASSLNPGNRETQYF,TGTGCCAGCAGCTTGAACCCCGGAAACAGGGAGACCCAGTACTTC
NA,TRBJ1-1,TRBV18,NA,CASSPSLVGAMNTEAFF,TGTGCCAGCTCACCCTCCCTCGTAGGGGCTATGAACACTGAAGCTTTCTTT
NA,TRBJ2-1,TRBV5-4,TRBD2,CASSQALAGGSNEQFF,TGTGCCAGCAGCCAGGCCTTGGCGGGGGGGAGCAATGAGCAGTTCTTC
NA,TRBJ1-2,TRBV28,NA,CASGGHYGYTF,TGTGCCAGCGGGGGGCACTATGGCTACACCTTC
NA,TRBJ2-5,TRBV5-5,TRBD1,CASSWSGGAETQYF,TGTGCCAGCAGCTGGTCAGGGGGTGCAGAGACCCAGTACTTC
NA,TRBJ1-4,TRBV6-5,NA,CASSYSEQPNEKLFF,TGTGCCAGCAGTTACTCGGAACAGCCTAATGAAAAACTGTTTTTT
few,TRBJ1-6,TRBV4-3,TRBD1,CASRQGGFGNSPLHF,TGCGCCAGCAGACAGGGGGGATTCGGGAATTCACCCCTCCACTTT
NA,TRBJ2-5,TRBV5-8,TRBD1,CASILKGAGEWQETQYF,TGTGCCAGCATTTTGAAGGGGGCAGGGGAGTGGCAAGAGACCCAGTACTTC
NA,TRBJ1-4,TRBV19,NA,CASSPGEAYRANEKLFF,TGTGCCAGTAGTCCAGGGGAAGCGTATCGGGCTAATGAAAAACTGTTTTTT
NA,TRBJ2-7,TRBV28,NA,CASSLDRMDEQYF,TGTGCCAGCAGCCTAGACAGGATGGACGAGCAGTACTTC
NA,TRBJ1-6,TRBV4-3,TRBD1,CASSQAPTGRGTNSPLHF,TGCGCCAGCAGCCAAGCCCCGACAGGGAGGGGGACTAATTCACCCCTCCACTTT
NA,TRBJ1-5,TRBV5-1,NA,CASSLEYGRNQPQHF,TGCGCCAGCAGCTTGGAATATGGGCGAAATCAGCCCCAGCATTTT
NA,TRBJ1-1,TRBV5-4,TRBD1,CASSSRTGGGNTEAFF,TGTGCCAGCAGCTCTCGGACAGGGGGCGGGAACACTGAAGCTTTCTTT
NA,TRBJ1-5,TRBV6-1,TRBD1,CASSDSGTGGYFGNQPQHF,TGTGCCAGCAGTGATAGCGGGACAGGGGGCTATTTCGGCAATCAGCCCCAGCATTTT
NA,TRBJ2-5,TRBV7-2,NA,CASSLRRRGETQYF,TGTGCCAGCAGCTTAAGACGGCGGGGAGAGACCCAGTACTTC
NA,TRBJ2-5,TRBV2,TRBD2,CASRIGGTSGGQETQYF,TGTGCCAGCAGGATCGGCGGGACTAGCGGGGGCCAAGAGACCCAGTACTTC
NA,TRBJ2-2,TRBV13,NA,CASSHGTPTLSGELFF,TGTGCCAGCAGCCACGGGACTCCCACGTTGAGCGGGGAGCTGTTTTTT
NA,TRBJ2-3,TRBV28,NA,CASGTVVTDTQYF,TGTGCCAGCGGTACGGTCGTCACAGATACGCAGTATTTT
few,TRBJ1-5,TRBV2,TRBD1,CASSPSIPGQGKSNQPQHF,TGTGCCAGCAGTCCATCGATCCCTGGACAGGGGAAGAGCAATCAGCCCCAGCATTTT
NA,TRBJ2-3,TRBV10-3,NA,CAISVSGPSTDTQYF,TGTGCCATCAGTGTTTCGGGCCCTAGCACAGATACGCAGTATTTT
NA,TRBJ2-3,TRBV4-3,NA,CASSLLGGRNTDTQYF,TGCGCCAGCAGCCTTTTAGGAGGCAGGAACACAGATACGCAGTATTTT
NA,TRBJ1-1,TRBV13,TRBD1,CASRSRGDRRRAFF,TGTGCCAGCAGGTCCCGGGGGGACAGGCGTAGAGCTTTCTTT